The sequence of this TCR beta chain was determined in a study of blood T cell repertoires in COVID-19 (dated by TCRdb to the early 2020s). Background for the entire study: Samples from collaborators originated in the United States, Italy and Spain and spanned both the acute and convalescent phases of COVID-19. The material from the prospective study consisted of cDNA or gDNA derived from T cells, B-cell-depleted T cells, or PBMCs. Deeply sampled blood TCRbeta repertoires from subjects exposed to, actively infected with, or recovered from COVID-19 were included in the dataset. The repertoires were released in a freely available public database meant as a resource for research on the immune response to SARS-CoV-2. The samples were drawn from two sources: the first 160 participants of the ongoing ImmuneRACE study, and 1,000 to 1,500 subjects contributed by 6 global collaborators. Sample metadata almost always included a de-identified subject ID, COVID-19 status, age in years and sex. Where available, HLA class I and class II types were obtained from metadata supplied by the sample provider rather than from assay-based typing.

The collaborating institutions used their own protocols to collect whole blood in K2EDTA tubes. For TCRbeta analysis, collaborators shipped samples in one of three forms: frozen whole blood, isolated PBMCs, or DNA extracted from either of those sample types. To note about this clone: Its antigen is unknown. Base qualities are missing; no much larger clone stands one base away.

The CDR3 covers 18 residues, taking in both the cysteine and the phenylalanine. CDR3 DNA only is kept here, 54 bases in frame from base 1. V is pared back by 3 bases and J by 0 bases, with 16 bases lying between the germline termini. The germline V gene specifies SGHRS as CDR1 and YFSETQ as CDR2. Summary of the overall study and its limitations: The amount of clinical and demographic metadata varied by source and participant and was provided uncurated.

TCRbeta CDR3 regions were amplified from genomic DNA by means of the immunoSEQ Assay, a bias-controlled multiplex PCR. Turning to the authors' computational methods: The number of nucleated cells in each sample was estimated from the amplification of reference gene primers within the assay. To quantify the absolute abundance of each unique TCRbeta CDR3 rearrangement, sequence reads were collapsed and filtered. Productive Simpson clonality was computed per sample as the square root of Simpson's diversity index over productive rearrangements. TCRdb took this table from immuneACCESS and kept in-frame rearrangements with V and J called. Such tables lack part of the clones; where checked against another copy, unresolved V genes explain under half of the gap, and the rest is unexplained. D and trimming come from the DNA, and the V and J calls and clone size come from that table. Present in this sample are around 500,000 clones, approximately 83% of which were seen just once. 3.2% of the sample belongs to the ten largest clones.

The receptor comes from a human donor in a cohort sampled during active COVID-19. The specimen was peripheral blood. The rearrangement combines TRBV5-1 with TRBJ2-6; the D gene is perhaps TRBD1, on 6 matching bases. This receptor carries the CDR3 CASSSTGTPVSGANVLTF. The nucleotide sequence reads TGCGCCAGCAGCTCAACCGGGACACCAGTCTCTGGGGCCAACGTCCTGACTTTC.